The 25 T cell receptor beta chains below come from one sample, sequenced in a study of blood T cell repertoires in COVID-19. Here immunoSEQ multiplex PCR was the method, and the copy in TCRdb shows in-frame clones only, minus some. The sample records some 490,000 clones, less than 90% being singletons. The sequenced sample was PBMCs or T cells enriched from blood (not recorded which). Receptors originate from a woman aged 55-70 years who had recovered from COVID-19.

V is TRBV2 and J is TRBJ1-2, with D uncertain. The V end lost 5 bases, the J end lost 7 bases, and 20 bases lay between the germline ends. In germline, CDR1 is SNHLY, CDR2 FYNNEI. The CDR3 covers 15 residues. The CDR3 region is CASSISTAAGLGYTF. CDR3 DNA sequence: TGTGCCAGCAGTATCTCTACAGCCGCTGGGCTTGGCTACACCTTC.

The chain carries TRBV5-1 and TRBJ2-1; perhaps TRBD1 as D (6 bases). The CDR3 length is 14 residues. CDR1 and CDR2 (germline): SGHRS, YFSETQ. Trimming pared 4 bases from V and 10 bases from J, leaving 18 bases between. The CDR3 loop reads CASSPGAHPGEQFF. For the CDR3, the DNA is TGCGCCAGCAGCCCAGGGGCCCACCCTGGAGAGCAGTTCTTC.

This chain links TRBV6-5 with TRBJ2-3, with 8 nucleotides matching TRBD1. The CDR3 is 13 amino acids. J lost 5 bases, V lost 6 bases, and 4 bases had no gene match. Germline-derived CDR1 and CDR2 are MNHEY and SVGAGI. The CDR3 DNA follows: TGTGCCAGCAGCCAGGGGGCGGGAGATACGCAGTATTTT. Translating gives CASSQGAGDTQYF.

Only a few counts were recorded for this clone. The genes are TRBV19 and TRBJ1-3; 8 bases map to TRBD1. This CDR3 is built from 15 residues. Germline V gene sequence: CDR1 LNHDA, CDR2 SQIVND (reference sequence). Trimming at V came to 5 bases and at J to 5 bases, leaving 8 bases not matched to a gene. CDR3 DNA: TGTGCCAGTAGTGCCAGGGACAGGATGAGAAACACCATATATTTT. This sequence encodes CASSARDRMRNTIYF.

The rearrangement links TRBV29-1 to TRBJ1-4, with TRBD1 identical over 11 bases. The trim removed 6 bases at V and 1 base at J, leaving 10 bases unmatched. Germline CDR1 SQVTM, CDR2 ANQGSEA. The CDR3 runs to 17 residues. In DNA, the CDR3 is TGCAGCGTGGCACTTAGGACAGGGGGCGGAACTAATGAAAAACTGTTTTTT. Residues: CSVALRTGGGTNEKLFF.

V usage is TRBV14 and J usage is TRBJ1-3; the match to TRBD1 covers 12 bases. The CDR3 is made up of 15 amino acids. Per germline, CDR1 SGHDN and CDR2 FVKESK. V shed 5 bases, J shed 8 bases, and the junction held 7 bases outside the gene matches. The CDR3 is CASSFGTGGRDTIYF. CDR3 DNA sequence: TGTGCCAGCAGCTTTGGGACAGGGGGCAGAGACACCATATATTTT.

The rearrangement links TRBV21-1 to TRBJ1-5; TRBD1 is the table's D call, not checked against the DNA. TRBV21-1 is flagged as a pseudogene. The CDR3 contains 15 residues. The CDR3 DNA reads TGTGCCAGCACCCAAAGAGGGGACATCAATCAGCCCCAGCATTTT. Protein product: CASTQRGDINQPQHF.

The gene calls are TRBV7-9 and TRBJ1-2, with no clear D. The CDR3 covers 16 residues. V was trimmed by 0 bases and J by 6 bases, leaving 17 bases between them. The V gene's germline CDR1 is SEHNR and CDR2 FQNEAQ (reference sequence). The CDR3 DNA is TGTGCCAGCAGCTTAGCCGGGTCAGGAGTGGGAGATGGCTACACCTTC. The encoded protein is CASSLAGSGVGDGYTF.

This chain joins TRBV6-1 and TRBJ2-1, with unresolved D. V lost 2 bases to trimming and J lost 6 bases, with 5 bases between them. Per germline, CDR1 MNHNS and CDR2 SASEGT. The CDR3 sequence is 12 residues long. The CDR3 DNA follows: TGTGCCAGCAGTGAATATAGCAATGAGCAGTTCTTC. It is translated as CASSEYSNEQFF.

The V gene is TRBV9, the J gene TRBJ2-1; 11 bases are shared with TRBD2. The junction had 9 bases not matched to a gene; V was cut back by 4 bases and J by 6 bases. The CDR3 loop spans 16 amino acids. The germline gives CDR1 SGDLS, CDR2 YYNGEE. CDR3: CASSPSVGLAGNEQFF. In DNA, the CDR3 is TGTGCCAGCAGCCCCAGTGTCGGACTAGCGGGCAATGAGCAGTTCTTC.

The V gene is TRBV29-1, the J gene TRBJ1-5, with D unresolved. In germline, CDR1 is SQVTM, CDR2 ANQGSEA. The CDR3 spans 14 residues. V was clipped by 1 base and J by 2 bases, with 9 bases between them. The CDR3 DNA follows: TGCAGCGTTGAAGTGGGAGTGGGCAATCAGCCCCAGCATTTT. It translates to CSVEVGVGNQPQHF.

V is TRBV2 and J is TRBJ2-1; 11 positions match TRBD2. J gave up 10 bases and V 6 bases, and 14 bases lay outside the gene matches. Germline CDR1 SNHLY, CDR2 FYNNEI. The length of the CDR3 is 16 residues. The CDR3 loop reads CASSLILAGAFIEQFF. The CDR3 coding sequence is TGTGCCAGCAGCCTAATACTAGCGGGGGCCTTTATAGAGCAGTTCTTC.

The CDR3 sequence: CASSVEPGENSPLHF. In DNA, the CDR3 is TGTGCCAGCAGCGTAGAACCGGGGGAAAATTCACCCCTCCACTTT. The rearrangement links TRBV9 to TRBJ1-6; tentatively, D is TRBD1 (5 bases). Per the germline V gene, CDR1 is SGDLS and CDR2 is YYNGEE. The CDR3 spans 15 residues. V lost 0 bases, J lost 7 bases, and 11 bases lay in between.

The chain has TRBV7-8 and TRBJ1-4; D may be TRBD1 (6 bases). The CDR3 has 15 residues. The V gene lost 2 bases and the J gene lost 3 bases, with 10 bases spanning the gap. The germline gives CDR1 SGHVS, CDR2 FQNEAQ. The CDR3 DNA sequence: TGTGCCAGCAGCTTAAACAGGGCGGCTAATGAAAAACTGTTTTTT. This translates into CASSLNRAANEKLFF.

This chain connects TRBV5-1 to TRBJ1-3, with 10 bases that match TRBD1. The length of the CDR3 is 17 residues. CDR1 and CDR2 (germline): SGHRS, YFSETQ. Trimming at V came to 3 bases and at J to 0 bases, leaving 6 bases not matched to a gene. The CDR3: CASSSATGGFSGNTIYF. Here the CDR3 DNA reads TGCGCCAGCAGCTCGGCGACAGGGGGCTTCTCTGGAAACACCATATATTTT.

J is TRBJ1-2 and V is TRBV7-2; tentatively, D is TRBD1 (6 bases). Trimming left V 2 bases short and J 4 bases short, with 14 bases between. The CDR3 contains 15 residues. The germline gives CDR1 SGHTA, CDR2 FQGNSA. The CDR3 sequence is CASSLWGQQLYGYTF. CDR3 DNA: TGTGCCAGCAGCTTATGGGGACAACAGCTCTATGGCTACACCTTC.

In its sample, this clone was seen a few times. V usage is TRBV19 and J usage is TRBJ2-3, with 9 nucleotides matching TRBD1. This CDR3 comprises 13 residues. Germline lookup yields CDR1 LNHDA and CDR2 SQIVND (reference sequence). Trimming at V came to 6 bases and at J to 11 bases, leaving 9 bases not matched to a gene. The CDR3 DNA reads TGTGCCAGTAGAGGTATCGGACAGGGGAGGCAGTATTTT. This translates into CASRGIGQGRQYF.

J is TRBJ1-1 and V is TRBV7-7; D is unclear. The CDR3 totals 15 residues. Germline CDR1 is SSHAT and CDR2 is FNYEAQ (reference sequence). Trimming shortened V by 5 bases and J by 1 base, and 14 bases separated the two germline ends. The chain's CDR3 is CASSRKRAANTEAFF. CDR3 DNA: TGTGCCAGCAGCCGTAAGAGGGCGGCGAACACTGAAGCTTTCTTT.

V gene TRBV4-1 combines with J gene TRBJ2-7; 10 positions agree with TRBD1. CDR1 MGHRA and CDR2 YSYEKL come from the germline V gene. CDR3 length equals 16 residues. After removal of 3 bases from V and 0 bases from J, the junction contained 5 bases not matched to a gene. CDR3 region: CASSHDRGPSSYEQYF. The DNA for the CDR3 is TGCGCCAGCAGCCATGACAGGGGGCCAAGCTCCTACGAGCAGTACTTC.

J is TRBJ2-1 and V is TRBV5-4, with D perhaps matching TRBD2 (6 bases). Trimming pared 1 base from V and 0 bases from J, leaving 8 bases between. The CDR3 length is 15 residues. Germline V CDR1 and CDR2: SGHNT, YYREEE (reference sequence). The DNA of the CDR3 is TGTGCCAGCAGCTTGTCGGGGGACTCCTACAATGAGCAGTTCTTC. Translating gives CASSLSGDSYNEQFF.

The V call is TRBV2, the J call TRBJ2-1, with 8 positions matching TRBD2. J gave up 13 bases and V 0 bases, and 8 bases lay outside the gene matches. The length of the CDR3 is 14 residues. Germline CDR1 and CDR2: SNHLY and FYNNEI. CDR3 in amino acids: CASSEARTGGKQFF. The CDR3, as DNA: TGTGCCAGCAGTGAAGCAAGAACGGGGGGGAAACAGTTCTTC.

The chain joins TRBV10-3 to TRBJ2-7; possible D gene TRBD1, 6 bases. Germline assignment: CDR1 ENHRY and CDR2 SYGVKD. Trimming pared 6 bases from V and 4 bases from J, leaving 10 bases between. CDR3 length equals 12 residues. CDR3 protein: CAISGQKYEQYF. CDR3 bases: TGTGCCATCAGCGGACAGAAATACGAGCAGTACTTC.

This clone has just one count. The chain's CDR3 is CAISDGQGTYEQYF. The CDR3 DNA follows: TGTGCCATCAGTGATGGACAGGGTACCTACGAGCAGTACTTC. The chain joins TRBV10-3 to TRBJ2-7; 8 bases align to TRBD1. Per germline, CDR1 ENHRY and CDR2 SYGVKD. V was clipped by 3 bases and J by 2 bases; unmatched bases: 3. The CDR3 runs to 14 residues.

CDR3 sequence: CAISETTSGGAGTQYF. The CDR3 nucleotides are TGTGCCATCAGTGAGACGACTAGCGGGGGGGCGGGTACGCAGTATTTT. The gene calls are TRBV10-3 and TRBJ2-3, with 14 bases identical to TRBD2. The CDR3 covers 16 residues. Germline V gene lookup returns CDR1 ENHRY and CDR2 SYGVKD. V lost 2 bases to trimming and J lost 8 bases; unmatched junction nucleotides: 6.

This rearrangement joins TRBV9 to TRBJ2-3; possible D gene TRBD1, 5 bases. The germline gives CDR1 SGDLS, CDR2 YYNGEE. The ends were cut back, 4 bases at V and 0 bases at J, with 18 bases in the middle. This CDR3 has 17 amino acids. CDR3 coding DNA: TGTGCCAGCAGCCCACCGTGGGGCAGTCCTAGCACAGATACGCAGTATTTT. This gives the protein CASSPPWGSPSTDTQYF.